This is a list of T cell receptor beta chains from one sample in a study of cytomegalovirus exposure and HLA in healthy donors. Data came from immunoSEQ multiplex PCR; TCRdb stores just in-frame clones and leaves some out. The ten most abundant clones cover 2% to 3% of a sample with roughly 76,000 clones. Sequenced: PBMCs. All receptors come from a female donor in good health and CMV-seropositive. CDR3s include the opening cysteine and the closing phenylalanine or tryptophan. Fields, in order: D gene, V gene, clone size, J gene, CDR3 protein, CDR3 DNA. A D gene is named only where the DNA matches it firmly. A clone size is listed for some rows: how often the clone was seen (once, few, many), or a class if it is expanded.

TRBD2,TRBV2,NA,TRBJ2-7,CAGTQGSGGGEQYF,TGTGCCGGGACCCAAGGGAGCGGGGGTGGCGAGCAGTACTTC
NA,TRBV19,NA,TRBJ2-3,CASRQRADTQYF,TGTGCCAGTAGGCAACGGGCAGATACGCAGTATTTT
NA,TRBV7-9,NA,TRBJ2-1,CASSRTSLALNEQFF,TGTGCCAGCAGCAGGACATCGCTAGCGTTAAATGAGCAGTTCTTC
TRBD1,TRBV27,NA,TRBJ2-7,CASSLDRAYEQYF,TGTGCCAGCAGTTTAGACAGGGCGTACGAGCAGTACTTC
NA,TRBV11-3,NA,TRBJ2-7,CASSLGQTYEQYF,TGTGCCAGCAGCTTGGGGCAGACCTACGAGCAGTACTTC
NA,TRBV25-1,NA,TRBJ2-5,CASSDLGGIQETQYF,TGTGCCAGCAGTGACCTGGGAGGAATCCAAGAGACCCAGTACTTC
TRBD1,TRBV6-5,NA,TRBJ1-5,CASNPRGLGGQPQHF,TGTGCCAGCAATCCTCGCGGGTTAGGGGGCCAGCCCCAGCATTTT
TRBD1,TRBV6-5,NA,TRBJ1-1,CASKGAGNTEAFF,TGTGCCAGCAAGGGGGCCGGGAACACTGAAGCTTTCTTT
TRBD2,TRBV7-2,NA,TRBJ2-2,CASSSTSGTRTGELFF,TGTGCCAGCAGCTCCACTAGCGGAACGAGGACCGGGGAGCTGTTTTTT
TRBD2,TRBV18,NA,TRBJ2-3,CASSHNSGGHTDTQYF,TGTGCCAGCTCACATAATAGCGGGGGCCACACAGATACGCAGTATTTT
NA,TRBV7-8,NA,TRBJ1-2,CASSLGQGLGYTF,TGTGCCAGCAGCTTAGGCCAGGGTCTTGGCTACACCTTC
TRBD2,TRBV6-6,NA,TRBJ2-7,CASSSSGSYEQYF,TGTGCCAGCAGTTCTAGCGGCTCCTACGAGCAGTACTTC
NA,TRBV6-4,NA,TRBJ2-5,CASIPLPRCPGETQYF,TGTGCCAGCATCCCTCTACCGCGGTGTCCGGGGGAGACCCAGTACTTC
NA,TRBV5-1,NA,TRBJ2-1,CASSPGNNEQFF,TGCGCCAGCAGCCCGGGGAACAATGAGCAGTTCTTC
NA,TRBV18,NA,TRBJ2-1,CASSPSGGLNEQFF,TGTGCCAGCTCACCATCCGGGGGTCTCAATGAGCAGTTCTTC
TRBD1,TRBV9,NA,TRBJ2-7,CASSATGQDAYEQYF,TGTGCCAGCAGCGCCACGGGACAGGACGCCTACGAGCAGTACTTC
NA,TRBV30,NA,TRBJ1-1,CAGSVIGQDSTEAFF,TGTGCCGGGAGTGTAATAGGCCAGGACTCCACTGAAGCTTTCTTT
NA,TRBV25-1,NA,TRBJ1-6,CASSGGQWNSPLHF,TGTGCCAGCAGTGGAGGACAGTGGAATTCACCCCTCCACTTT
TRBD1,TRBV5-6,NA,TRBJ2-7,CASSYRGYHEQYF,TGTGCCAGCAGCTACAGGGGCTACCACGAGCAGTACTTC
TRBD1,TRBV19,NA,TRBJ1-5,CASTGQHSNQPQHF,TGTGCCAGTACGGGACAGCATAGCAATCAGCCCCAGCATTTT
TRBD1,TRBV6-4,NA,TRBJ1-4,CASSPSGTGGEKLFF,TGTGCCAGCAGTCCGTCCGGGACAGGGGGCGAAAAACTGTTTTTT
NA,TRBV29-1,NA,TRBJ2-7,CSVTLGVYEQYF,TGCAGCGTAACTCTGGGAGTTTACGAGCAGTACTTC
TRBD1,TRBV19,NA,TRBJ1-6,CASSGQGNSPLHF,TGTGCCAGTAGTGGACAGGGGAATTCACCCCTCCACTTT
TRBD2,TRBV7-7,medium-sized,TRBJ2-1,CASSPYRGRDNEQFF,TGTGCCAGCAGCCCTTACCGGGGGAGGGACAATGAGCAGTTCTTC
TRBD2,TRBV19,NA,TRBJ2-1,CASTDSGRVNEQFF,TGTGCCAGTACCGATAGCGGGAGGGTCAATGAGCAGTTCTTC
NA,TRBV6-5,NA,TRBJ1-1,CASERGGGTEAFF,TGTGCCAGCGAAAGGGGGGGCGGCACTGAAGCTTTCTTT
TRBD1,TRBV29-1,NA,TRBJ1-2,CSVPRGQGNGYTF,TGCAGCGTTCCTAGGGGACAGGGTAATGGCTACACCTTC
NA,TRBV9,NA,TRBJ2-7,CASSFRDMPYEQYF,TGTGCCAGCAGCTTCCGGGACATGCCCTACGAGCAGTACTTC
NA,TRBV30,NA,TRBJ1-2,CAFEQLPSLGGYTF,TGTGCCTTCGAACAGCTCCCCAGCCTCGGTGGCTACACCTTC
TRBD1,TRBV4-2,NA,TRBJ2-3,CASSQLQGLGTDTQYF,TGTGCCAGCAGCCAACTACAGGGGCTCGGCACAGATACGCAGTATTTT
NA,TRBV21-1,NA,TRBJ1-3,CASSKGITGRPGNTIYF,TGTGCCAGCAGCAAAGGAATAACAGGGAGACCTGGAAACACCATATATTTT
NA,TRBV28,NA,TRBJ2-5,CASSFMAARLGTQYF,TGTGCCAGCAGTTTTATGGCTGCCAGGCTTGGGACCCAGTACTTC
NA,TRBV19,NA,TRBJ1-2,CASSIDRDTGSVRGYTF,TGTGCCAGTAGTATAGACCGAGACACGGGGAGCGTACGGGGCTACACCTTC
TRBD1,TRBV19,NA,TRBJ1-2,CASRGTGRLHGYTF,TGTGCCAGTAGGGGGACAGGACGGTTGCATGGCTACACCTTC
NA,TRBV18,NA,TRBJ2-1,CASSPPILTLYNEQFF,TGTGCCAGCTCACCCCCTATCTTAACCCTCTACAATGAGCAGTTCTTC
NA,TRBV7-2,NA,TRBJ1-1,CASSRVPLRSEAFF,TGTGCCAGCAGCCGCGTCCCCCTTAGAAGTGAAGCTTTCTTT
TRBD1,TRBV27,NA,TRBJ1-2,CASSPTGGYGAYSGYTF,TGTGCCAGCAGTCCCACAGGGGGATACGGGGCCTACAGTGGCTACACCTTC
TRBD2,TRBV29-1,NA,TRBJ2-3,CSVHHDPSGGTDTQYF,TGCAGCGTTCACCACGACCCTAGCGGGGGCACAGATACGCAGTATTTT
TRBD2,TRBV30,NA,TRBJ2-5,CAWSGTTQETQYF,TGTGCCTGGAGCGGGACTACACAAGAGACCCAGTACTTC